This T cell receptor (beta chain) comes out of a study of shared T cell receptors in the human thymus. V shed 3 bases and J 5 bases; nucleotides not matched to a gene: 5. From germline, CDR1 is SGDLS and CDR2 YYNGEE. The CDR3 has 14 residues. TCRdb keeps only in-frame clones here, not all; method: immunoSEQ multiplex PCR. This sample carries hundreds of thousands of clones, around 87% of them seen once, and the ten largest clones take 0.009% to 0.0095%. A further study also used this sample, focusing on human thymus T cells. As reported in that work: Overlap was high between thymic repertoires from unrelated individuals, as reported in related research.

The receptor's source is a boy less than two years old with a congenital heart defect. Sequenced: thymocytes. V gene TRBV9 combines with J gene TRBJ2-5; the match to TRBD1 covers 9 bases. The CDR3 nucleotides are TGTGCCAGCAGCGCTGGGACAGGGCATGAGACCCAGTACTTC. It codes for CASSAGTGHETQYF.